The 11 T cell receptor beta chains in this list originate from one sample, sequenced in a study of regulatory T cells in long-lasting Graves disease. Time point described: newly diagnosed GD, antithyroid drugs for less than 3 months. Generation of the TCR library employed RNA extracted from PBMCs. Library construction for TCR beta used iRepertoire HTBI primers and Arm-PCR of CDR3 regions. TCRdb ran MiXCR on the multiplex PCR reads and lists one entry per CDR3 protein. Of some 350,000 distinct CDR3 sequences listed, 16% are singletons. The same data also went into a second study, on T cells in Graves' hyperthyroidism and ophthalmopathy.

The starting material was peripheral blood mononuclear cells (PBMCs), obtained at new diagnosis, from a patient treated with antithyroid drugs. These receptor sequences come from a woman aged 18-29 years with Graves disease.

This clonotype showed up many times. J is TRBJ1-2 and V is TRBV2; D remains ambiguous. Trimming removed 0 bases from V and 0 bases from J, with 5 bases in between. The CDR3 covers 14 residues. The germline gives CDR1 SNHLY, CDR2 FYNNEI. The CDR3 sequence: CASSEAPANYGYTF. CDR3 nucleotide sequence: TGTGCCAGCAGTGAAGCGCCGGCTAACTATGGCTACACCTTC. The entire variable domain, with the rest obtained from reference TRBV2 and TRBJ1-2, is as follows: EPEVTQTPSHQVTQMGQEVILRCVPISNHLYFYWYRQILGQKVEFLVSFYNNEISEKSEIFDDQFSVERPDGSNFTLKIRSTKLEDSAMYFCASSEAPANYGYTFGSGTRLTVV.

This clonotype was picked up a small number of times. The genes are TRBV19 and TRBJ2-5, with 10 nucleotides matching TRBD1. This CDR3 spans 15 amino acids. Germline lookup yields CDR1 LNHDA and CDR2 SQIVND (reference sequence). Germline trimming cut 4 bases from V and 4 bases from J; bases unmatched to any gene: 6. Written as DNA, the CDR3 is TGTGCCAGTAGTACGGGACAGGGGTATGGAGAGACCCAGTACTTC. It encodes CASSTGQGYGETQYF.

There are a few counts of this clonotype. The chain employs TRBV20-1 and TRBJ2-1; 11 positions match TRBD2. The J segment lost 5 bases and the V segment lost 2 bases, leaving 5 bases of the junction unmatched. The germline V gene has CDR1 DFQATT and CDR2 SNEGSKA (reference sequence). The CDR3 has 15 residues. The DNA of the CDR3 is TGCAGTGCTAGAACCGGGACTAGCGGCCACAATGAGCAGTTCTTC. This encodes CSARTGTSGHNEQFF.

This clonotype was found many times. The chain carries TRBV2 and TRBJ1-1; D is ambiguous. The germline CDR1 and CDR2 sequences are SNHLY and FYNNEI. The CDR3 sequence is 14 residues long. Trimming took off 7 bases at V and 0 bases at J, with 12 bases between the two ends. The CDR3 region has the DNA TGTGCCAGCACCAAAACCCTTATGAACACTGAAGCTTTCTTT. Protein: CASTKTLMNTEAFF.

This clonotype has a count of ten or more. This chain uses TRBV6-2 or TRBV6-3 with TRBJ2-3; D not certain. V gave up 0 bases and J gave up 5 bases, with 9 bases separating them. Per the germline V gene, CDR1 is MNHEY and CDR2 is SVGEGT. The CDR3 is 14 residues long. For the CDR3, the DNA is TGTGCCAGCAGTTACTCTCCTGGCCAAGATACGCAGTATTTT. This encodes CASSYSPGQDTQYF.

At least ten counts were recorded for this clonotype. This chain uses TRBV6-1 with TRBJ2-3; 12 nucleotides line up with TRBD2. Germline V gene sequence: CDR1 MNHNS, CDR2 SASEGT. The V segment lost 5 bases and the J segment 6 bases; nucleotides outside the gene matches: 18. The CDR3 runs to 19 residues. CDR3: CASSPLTASGGVTADTQYF. The CDR3 nucleotides are TGTGCCAGCAGTCCCCTGACGGCTAGCGGGGGGGTTACGGCGGATACGCAGTATTTT.

The V call is TRBV28, the J call TRBJ2-5, with 9 bases that match TRBD2. The CDR3 is made up of 14 amino acids. Germline V gene lookup returns CDR1 MDHEN and CDR2 SYDVKM. The V segment lost 3 bases and the J segment 4 bases; nucleotides outside the gene matches: 3. CDR3 sequence: CASSFLTSGETQYF. Written as DNA, the CDR3 is TGTGCCAGCAGTTTTTTGACTAGCGGAGAGACCCAGTACTTC.

V is TRBV19 and J is TRBJ2-7; 7 nucleotides match TRBD2. The trim removed 7 bases at V and 4 bases at J, leaving 16 bases unmatched. Germline values: CDR1 LNHDA, CDR2 SQIVND (reference sequence). CDR3 length: 16 residues. The CDR3 here is CASKGRTSSGGYEQYF. CDR3 bases: TGTGCCAGTAAAGGCAGAACTAGCTCGGGGGGATACGAGCAGTACTTC.

This clonotype was counted many times. The chain joins TRBV7-9 to TRBJ2-7; 7 positions agree with TRBD2. The CDR3 is 15 residues long. The junction had 11 bases not matched to a gene; V was cut back by 4 bases and J by 5 bases. Germline CDR1 reads SEHNR; CDR2 reads FQNEAQ (reference sequence). The DNA of the CDR3 is TGTGCCAGCAGCTCCAGTCGGGGGAGGGCCAACGAGCAGTACTTC. Its translation is CASSSSRGRANEQYF.

This clonotype was seen repeatedly, ten times or more. V and J are TRBV13 and TRBJ1-1; no firm D call. This CDR3 region has 13 residues. The germline V gene encodes CDR1 PRHDT and CDR2 FYEKMQ (reference sequence). V shed 1 base and J shed 7 bases, with 10 bases lying between them. The DNA of the CDR3 is TGTGCCAGCAGCTTAGACGGCGGAGATGAAGCTTTCTTT. Amino acids: CASSLDGGDEAFF. Full variable domain (missing parts from reference TRBV13 and TRBJ1-1): AAGVIQSPRHLIKEKRETATLKCYPIPRHDTVYWYQQGPGQDPQFLISFYEKMQSDKGSIPDRFSAQQFSDYHSELNMSSLELGDSALYFCASSLDGGDEAFFGQGTRLTVV.

This clonotype was seen only a few times. The chain links TRBV9 to TRBJ2-3; D gene ambiguous. The V end was cut by 7 bases, the J end by 0 bases, with 9 bases between. CDR3 length: 13 residues. CDR1 and CDR2 from the germline V gene are SGDLS and YYNGEE. In nucleotides, the CDR3 is TGTGCCAGCGGATCCCCTAGCACAGATACGCAGTATTTT. Protein sequence: CASGSPSTDTQYF.